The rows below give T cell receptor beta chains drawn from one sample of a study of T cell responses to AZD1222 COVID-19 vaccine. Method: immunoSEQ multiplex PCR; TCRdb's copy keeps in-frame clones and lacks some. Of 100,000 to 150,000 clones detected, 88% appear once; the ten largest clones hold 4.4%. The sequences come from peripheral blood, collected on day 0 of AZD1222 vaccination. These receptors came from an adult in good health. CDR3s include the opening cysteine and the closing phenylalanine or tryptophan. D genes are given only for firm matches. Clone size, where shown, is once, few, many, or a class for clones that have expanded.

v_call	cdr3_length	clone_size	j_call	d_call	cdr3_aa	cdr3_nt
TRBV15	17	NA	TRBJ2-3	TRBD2	CATSRTLSGAQGDTQYF	TGTGCCACCAGCAGAACCCTTAGCGGGGCCCAGGGAGATACGCAGTATTTT
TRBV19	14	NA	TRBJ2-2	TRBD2	CASKRGGDTGELFF	TGTGCCAGTAAGCGCGGGGGTGACACCGGGGAGCTGTTTTTT
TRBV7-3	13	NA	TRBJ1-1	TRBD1	CASSSNRGGEAFF	TGTGCCAGCAGCTCCAACAGGGGGGGTGAAGCTTTCTTT
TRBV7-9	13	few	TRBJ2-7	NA	CASSLDEANEQYF	TGTGCCAGCAGCTTAGACGAGGCTAACGAGCAGTACTTC
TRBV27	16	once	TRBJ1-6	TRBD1	CASSSLSTGANSPLHF	TGTGCCAGCAGTTCGCTATCGACAGGGGCTAATTCACCCCTCCACTTT
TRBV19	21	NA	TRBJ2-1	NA	CASSMVSGEGGVHGAYNEQFF	TGTGCCAGTAGTATGGTGTCTGGCGAGGGGGGCGTCCATGGCGCGTACAATGAGCAGTTCTTC
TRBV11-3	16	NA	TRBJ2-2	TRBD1	CASSTRTGGIIPELFF	TGTGCCAGCAGCACCCGGACAGGGGGGATAATACCGGAGCTGTTTTTT
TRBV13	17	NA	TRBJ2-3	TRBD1	CASSKEGDSSSTDTQYF	TGTGCCAGCAGCAAAGAAGGGGACAGCTCTAGCACAGATACGCAGTATTTT
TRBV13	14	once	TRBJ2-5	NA	CASSLGRREETQYF	TGTGCCAGCAGTTTGGGGCGCAGGGAAGAGACCCAGTACTTC
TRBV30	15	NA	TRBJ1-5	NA	CAWSVLPGENQPQHF	TGTGCCTGGAGTGTACTGCCGGGGGAAAATCAGCCCCAGCATTTT
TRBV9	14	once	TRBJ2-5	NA	CASSVGGAEGTQYF	TGTGCCAGCAGCGTTGGAGGGGCGGAGGGGACCCAGTACTTC
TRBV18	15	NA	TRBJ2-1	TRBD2	CASSPSGGSYNEQFF	TGTGCCAGCTCACCCTCGGGGGGGTCCTACAATGAGCAGTTCTTC
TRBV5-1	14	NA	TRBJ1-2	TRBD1	CASSFGQGNYGYTF	TGCGCCAGCAGCTTTGGACAGGGGAACTATGGCTACACCTTC
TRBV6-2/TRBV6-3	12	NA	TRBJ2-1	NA	CASSFPDNEQFF	TGTGCCAGCAGTTTTCCGGACAATGAGCAGTTCTTC
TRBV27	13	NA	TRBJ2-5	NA	CASSPGAGETQYF	TGTGCCAGCAGTCCCGGGGCGGGTGAGACCCAGTACTTC
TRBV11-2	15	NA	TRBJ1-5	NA	CASSLSGRDNQPQHF	TGTGCCAGCAGCTTGTCAGGGAGGGACAATCAGCCCCAGCATTTT
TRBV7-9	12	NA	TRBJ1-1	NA	CASSLGYTEAFF	TGTGCCAGCAGCTTAGGGTACACTGAAGCTTTCTTT
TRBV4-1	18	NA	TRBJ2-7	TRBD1	CASSQEIPGGTFSYEQYF	TGCGCCAGCAGCCAAGAGATCCCAGGGGGAACCTTCTCCTACGAGCAGTACTTC
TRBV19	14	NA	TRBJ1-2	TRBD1	CASSGGQWDYGYTF	TGTGCCAGTAGTGGGGGACAGTGGGATTATGGCTACACCTTC
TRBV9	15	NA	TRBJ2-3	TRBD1	CASSKQGAVTDTQYF	TGTGCCAGCAGCAAACAGGGGGCGGTTACAGATACGCAGTATTTT
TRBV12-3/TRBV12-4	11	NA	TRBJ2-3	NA	CASSDTDTQYF	TGTGCCAGCAGCGACACAGATACGCAGTATTTT
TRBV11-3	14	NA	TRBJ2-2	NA	CASIGGANTGELFF	TGTGCCAGCATCGGGGGAGCGAACACCGGGGAGCTGTTTTTT
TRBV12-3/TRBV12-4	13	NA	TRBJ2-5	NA	CASKSHIQETQYF	TGTGCCAGCAAATCTCACATCCAAGAGACCCAGTACTTC
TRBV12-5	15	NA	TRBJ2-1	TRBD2	CASGLVLGRGNEQFF	TGTGCTAGTGGTTTGGTACTGGGGAGGGGCAATGAGCAGTTCTTC
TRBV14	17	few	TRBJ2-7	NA	CASSRGIGAGGTYEQYF	TGTGCCAGCAGCCGGGGAATAGGGGCTGGGGGCACCTACGAGCAGTACTTC
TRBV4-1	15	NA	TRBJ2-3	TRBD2	CASSIASGIADTQYF	TGCGCCAGCAGCATCGCTAGCGGGATAGCAGATACGCAGTATTTT
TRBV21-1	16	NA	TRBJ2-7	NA	CASSPRGRGGEGEQYF	TGTGCCAGCAGCCCCCGCGGGCGGGGGGGGGAAGGCGAGCAGTACTTC
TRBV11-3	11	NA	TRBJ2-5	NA	CASSFSETQYF	TGTGCCAGCAGCTTTTCAGAGACCCAGTACTTC
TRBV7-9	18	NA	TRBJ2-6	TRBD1	CASSDSGTGSSGANVLTF	TGTGCCAGCAGCGACTCCGGGACAGGGTCGTCTGGGGCCAACGTCCTGACTTTC
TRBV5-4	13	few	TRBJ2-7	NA	CASSPDLASEQYF	TGTGCCAGCAGCCCTGATCTAGCTTCCGAGCAGTACTTC
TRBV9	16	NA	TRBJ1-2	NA	CASSGLDRNHNYGYTF	TGTGCCAGCAGCGGCTTAGACAGGAACCATAACTATGGCTACACCTTC
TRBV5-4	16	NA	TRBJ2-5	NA	CASSARHAQTGETQYF	TGTGCCAGCAGCGCCCGACATGCCCAGACGGGGGAGACCCAGTACTTC
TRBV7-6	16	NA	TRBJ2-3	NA	CASSLSRERSQYTQYF	TGTGCCAGCAGCTTAAGTAGAGAGCGGTCCCAATATACGCAGTATTTT
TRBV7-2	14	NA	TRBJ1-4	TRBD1	CASSKPGQGEKLFF	TGTGCCAGCAGCAAACCGGGACAGGGTGAAAAACTGTTTTTT
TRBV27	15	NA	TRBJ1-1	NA	CASSLSTGIMVEAFF	TGTGCCAGCAGTTTGTCCACGGGCATAATGGTTGAAGCTTTCTTT
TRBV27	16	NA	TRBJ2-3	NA	CASMRVRAGRSDTQYF	TGTGCCAGCATGCGGGTTCGCGCGGGAAGGTCAGATACGCAGTATTTT
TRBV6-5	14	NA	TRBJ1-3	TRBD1	CASSRQGFGNTIYF	TGTGCCAGCAGCCGACAGGGCTTTGGAAACACCATATATTTT
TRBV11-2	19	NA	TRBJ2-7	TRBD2	CASSSGAWREGPGSYEQYF	TGTGCCAGCAGCTCAGGGGCCTGGCGGGAGGGCCCGGGCTCCTACGAGCAGTACTTC
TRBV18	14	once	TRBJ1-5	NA	CASSPPDRSGPQHF	TGTGCCAGCTCACCACCGGACAGAAGCGGGCCCCAGCATTTT
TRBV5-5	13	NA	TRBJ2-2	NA	CASSLRATGELFF	TGTGCCAGCAGCTTGCGTGCCACCGGGGAGCTGTTTTTT
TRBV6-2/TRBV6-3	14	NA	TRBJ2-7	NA	CASSPAPGGNEQYF	TGTGCCAGCAGTCCGGCTCCCGGAGGCAACGAGCAGTACTTC
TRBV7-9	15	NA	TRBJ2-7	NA	CASSLGGGSLYEQYF	TGTGCCAGCAGCTTAGGGGGCGGTAGCCTCTACGAGCAGTACTTC
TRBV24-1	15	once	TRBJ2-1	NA	CATRPLGGTDNEQFF	TGTGCCACCAGGCCCTTGGGCGGGACAGACAATGAGCAGTTCTTC
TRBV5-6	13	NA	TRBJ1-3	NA	CASSRRTGNTIYF	TGTGCCAGCAGCCGCAGGACTGGAAACACCATATATTTT
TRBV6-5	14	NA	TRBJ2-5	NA	CASTLPGPQETQYF	TGTGCCAGCACCTTACCGGGCCCCCAAGAGACCCAGTACTTC
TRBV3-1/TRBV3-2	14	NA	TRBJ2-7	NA	CASSQQGRRLEQYF	TGTGCCAGCAGCCAGCAGGGGCGTCGGTTGGAGCAGTACTTC
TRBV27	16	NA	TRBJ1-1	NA	CASSLSSGGAYTEAFF	TGTGCCAGCAGTTTATCTTCTGGAGGGGCCTACACTGAAGCTTTCTTT
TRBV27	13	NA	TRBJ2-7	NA	CASSRRVSYEQYF	TGTGCCAGCAGCCGACGAGTCTCCTACGAGCAGTACTTC
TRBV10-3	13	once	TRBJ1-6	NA	CAISELGASPLHF	TGTGCCATCAGTGAGTTAGGGGCTTCACCCCTCCACTTT
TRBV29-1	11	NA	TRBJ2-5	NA	CSVERRETQYF	TGCAGCGTTGAACGCCGTGAGACCCAGTACTTC
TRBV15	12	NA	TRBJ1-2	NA	CATSREKYGYTF	TGTGCCACCAGCAGAGAGAAGTATGGCTACACCTTC
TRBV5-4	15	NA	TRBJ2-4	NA	CASSLQASPKNIQYF	TGTGCCAGCAGCTTACAGGCTTCCCCCAAAAACATTCAGTACTTC
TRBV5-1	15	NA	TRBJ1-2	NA	CASSQTPTGAYGYTF	TGCGCCAGCAGCCAAACCCCGACAGGAGCCTATGGCTACACCTTC
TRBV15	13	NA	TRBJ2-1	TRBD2	CATSTGTRDEQFF	TGTGCCACCAGCACCGGGACTAGAGATGAGCAGTTCTTC
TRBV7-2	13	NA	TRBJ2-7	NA	CASSLDGNYEQYF	TGTGCCAGCAGCTTAGACGGGAACTACGAGCAGTACTTC
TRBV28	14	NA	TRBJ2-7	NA	CASSHGGGSYEQYF	TGTGCCAGCAGCCATGGGGGTGGTTCCTACGAGCAGTACTTC
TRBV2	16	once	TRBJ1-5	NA	CASRRTEAYSNQPQHF	TGTGCCAGCAGGCGGACAGAAGCATATAGCAATCAGCCCCAGCATTTT
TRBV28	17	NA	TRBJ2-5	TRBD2	CASRHLRLAGVSETQYF	TGTGCCAGCAGGCACCTCAGACTAGCGGGAGTTTCGGAGACCCAGTACTTC
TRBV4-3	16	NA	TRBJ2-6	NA	CASSQVGGTGANVLTF	TGCGCCAGCAGCCAAGTCGGCGGGACTGGGGCCAACGTCCTGACTTTC
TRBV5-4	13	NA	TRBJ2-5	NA	CASSFPGQETQYF	TGTGCCAGCAGCTTTCCGGGCCAGGAGACCCAGTACTTC